A selection of T cell receptor beta chains follows, all from one sample in a study of OX40 agonist ivuxolimab in advanced cancers. The method was immunoSEQ multiplex PCR; TCRdb's version includes in-frame clones alone and lacks a portion of them. The table includes about 37,000 clones, around four fifths detected once. The material was CD4+ or CD8+ T cells sorted from blood, obtained in a trial of the OX40 agonist ivuxolimab. These receptors all come from an adult with an advanced solid tumor such as melanoma, head and neck, liver or kidney cancer. The CDR3 runs from the conserved cysteine through the conserved F or W. D genes are given only for firm matches. Where a row states a size, it is once, few, many or the class of an expanded clone; other rows omit it.

>TRBV7-3|.|TRBJ2-3|.
TGTGCCAGCAGCTTAAACCAAGGCACAGATACGCAGTATTTT
CASSLNQGTDTQYF
>TRBV5-1|TRBD2|TRBJ2-7|.
TGCGCCAGCAGCATGCTTGGGACTAGCGATTACGAGCAGTACTTC
CASSMLGTSDYEQYF
>TRBV18|.|TRBJ1-6|.
TGTGCCAGCTCACCTGGGATTGGGTTGGATTCACCCCTCCACTTT
CASSPGIGLDSPLHF
>TRBV19|TRBD1|TRBJ2-7|.
TGTGCAACGGCGACCCGGGACAGAAAGAGCTACGAGCAGTACTTC
CATATRDRKSYEQYF
>TRBV7-9|.|TRBJ2-7|few
TGTGCCAGCAGCTTAGCGCGGGGACTCGAATACTTC
CASSLARGLEYF
>TRBV6-1|.|TRBJ1-4|.
TGTGCCAGCAATCGACAGAATAATGAAAAACTGTTTTTT
CASNRQNNEKLFF
>TRBV7-9|.|TRBJ2-5|few
TGTGCCAGCAGCTGGGGCGGGACGACCGAGACCCAGTACTTC
CASSWGGTTETQYF
>TRBV5-4|TRBD2|TRBJ2-5|.
TGTGCCAGCAGCGTCGGGACTAGCGGGCAAATTAGGCGGGAGACCCAGTACTTC
CASSVGTSGQIRRETQYF
>TRBV29-1|TRBD1|TRBJ1-5|.
TGCAGCGTCCCCGGGACAGGCCATTATAGCAATCAGCCCCAGCATTTT
CSVPGTGHYSNQPQHF
>TRBV12-2|.|TRBJ1-1|few
TGTGCAAGTCGCCCGCGACAGGGAGGAAATAACACTGAAGCTTTCTTT
CASRPRQGGNNTEAFF
>TRBV5-1|.|TRBJ2-7|.
TGCGCCAGCAGCTTGAACAGGGCCTCCATCTACGAGCAGTACTTC
CASSLNRASIYEQYF
>TRBV2|.|TRBJ2-7|few
TGTGCCAGCAGTGTCCCCACCCAGGGACACGATATTTACGAGCAGTACTTC
CASSVPTQGHDIYEQYF
>TRBV27|TRBD1|TRBJ1-1|once
TGTGCCAGCAGTCCCAGACAGGGGGGTAGAGCTTTCTTT
CASSPRQGGRAFF
>TRBV6-1|.|TRBJ2-1|.
TGTGCCAGCAGTGGAGGGGATCTTGGATACGGTGAGCAGTTCTTC
CASSGGDLGYGEQFF
>TRBV28|.|TRBJ2-7|.
TGTGCCAGCACCCCGGCAGGCCCCCCCTACGAGCAGTACTTC
CASTPAGPPYEQYF
>TRBV7-9|.|TRBJ1-2|.
TGTGCCAGCAGCTTAGTCCCCAGCTATGGCTACACCTTC
CASSLVPSYGYTF
>TRBV2|.|TRBJ1-2|.
TGTGCCAGCAGTGAATCCGGGTTCGGTGGCTACACCTTC
CASSESGFGGYTF
>TRBV11-2|.|TRBJ1-6|.
TGTGCCAGCAGCCAACCGCCGGGACAAGGATCACCCCTCCACTTT
CASSQPPGQGSPLHF
>TRBV2|TRBD1|TRBJ1-1|.
TGTGCCAGCAGTGAAGGGACAGGGGAGGTGGGAACTGAAGCTTTCTTT
CASSEGTGEVGTEAFF
>TRBV6-5|TRBD1|TRBJ2-1|.
TGTGCCAGCAAATCGACAGGGGGCAATGAGCAGTTCTTC
CASKSTGGNEQFF
>TRBV6-5|TRBD1|TRBJ2-5|.
TGTGCCAGCAGTTATCTGGCAGGGGGCCGGGAGACCCAGTACTTC
CASSYLAGGRETQYF
>TRBV6-1|.|TRBJ1-2|.
TGTGCCAGCAGTGAAGCGACGTACTATGGCTACACCTTC
CASSEATYYGYTF
>TRBV5-1|.|TRBJ2-3|few
TGCGCCAGCAGCTTGGAATCAGATACGCAGTATTTT
CASSLESDTQYF
>TRBV5-5|TRBD1|TRBJ1-5|.
TGTGCCAGCAGCCCCGGAGGGACAGGGCGCAATCAGCCCCAGCATTTT
CASSPGGTGRNQPQHF
>TRBV7-2|.|TRBJ2-5|.
TGTGCCAGCAGCTTATTGGGGGCCCCCGAGACCCAGTACTTC
CASSLLGAPETQYF
>TRBV4-1|TRBD2|TRBJ2-1|.
TGCGCCAGCGGTAGCGGGGTCTCCTACAATGAGCAGTTCTTC
CASGSGVSYNEQFF
>TRBV7-7|.|TRBJ2-3|.
TGTGCTAGCAGCTTAGCGCAGGGAGATACGCAGTATTTT
CASSLAQGDTQYF
>TRBV9|.|TRBJ1-5|once
TGTGCCAGCAGCGCCCGTCCCAATCAGCCCCAGCATTTT
CASSARPNQPQHF
>TRBV9|TRBD1|TRBJ2-7|.
TGTGCCAGCAGCGAGGGACAGGCCTACGAGCAGTACTTC
CASSEGQAYEQYF
>TRBV7-7|.|TRBJ2-5|.
TGTGCTAGCAGCCCGACCTGGACGGCCCAAGAGACCCAGTACTTC
CASSPTWTAQETQYF
>TRBV5-1|.|TRBJ2-2|.
TGCGCCAGCAGTTATGACGAAACGAACACCGGGGAGCTGTTTTTT
CASSYDETNTGELFF
>TRBV7-2|.|TRBJ1-1|once
TGTGCCAGCAGCCAGGGACGGTCGAACACTGAAGCTTTCTTT
CASSQGRSNTEAFF